The 14 T cell receptor beta chains below were found in one sample sequenced in a study of shared clonotypes between healthy human individuals. TCRdb's copy holds only in-frame clones and misses some; the assay was immunoSEQ multiplex PCR. The sample lists around 550,000 clones; 95% to 97% were seen once. The sequencing sample was made of naive CD4+ T cells sorted from blood. The subset here: CD45RA+ positively selected. Receptor source: a woman aged 25-40 years in good health.

CDR3 nucleotides: TGCAGCGTGACTCCGGGACAGGGAACTGAAGCTTTCTTT. This codes for CSVTPGQGTEAFF. The chain employs TRBV29-1 and TRBJ1-1; 9 bases are a match to TRBD1. CDR3 size: 13 residues. Per the germline V gene, CDR1 is SQVTM and CDR2 is ANQGSEA. V trimming: 6 bases; J trimming: 5 bases; junction bases outside the gene matches: 7.

The chain is built from TRBV5-1 and TRBJ1-1; maybe TRBD1 (5 bases). V was clipped by 3 bases and J by 0 bases, with 6 bases between them. The length of the CDR3 is 13 residues. CDR1 is SGHRS, CDR2 YFSETQ, per germline. DNA of the CDR3: TGCGCCAGCAGCTGGGGCTTGAACACTGAAGCTTTCTTT. It encodes CASSWGLNTEAFF. The complete variable domain, with remaining parts taken from reference TRBV5-1 and TRBJ1-1, reads KAGVTQTPRYLIKTRGQQVTLSCSPISGHRSVSWYQQTPGQGLQFLFEYFSETQRNKGNFPGRFSGRQFSNSRSEMNVSTLELGDSALYLCASSWGLNTEAFFGQGTRLTVV.

The chain is built from TRBV27 and TRBJ2-7; perhaps TRBD1 as D (6 bases). The ends were cut back, 3 bases at V and 2 bases at J, with 11 bases in the middle. The germline V gene has CDR1 MNHEY and CDR2 SMNVEV (reference sequence). This CDR3 comprises 14 residues. The chain's CDR3 is CASSLGDKTYEQYF. The CDR3 DNA reads as TGTGCCAGCAGTTTGGGGGACAAAACCTACGAGCAGTACTTC.

This CDR3 is CASSPLSGTEAFF. As DNA, the CDR3 is TGTGCCAGCAGCCCCCTATCGGGGACTGAAGCTTTCTTT. The rearrangement joins TRBV7-9 to TRBJ1-1, with D hard to call. V lost 5 bases, J lost 5 bases, and 12 bases lay in between. The CDR3 is 13 residues long. Germline CDR1 is SEHNR and CDR2 is FQNEAQ (reference sequence).

V is TRBV6-5 and J is TRBJ2-5; 8 bases line up with TRBD1. There are 15 residues in the CDR3. Germline CDR1 reads MNHEY; CDR2 reads SVGAGI. V lost 2 bases to trimming and J lost 6 bases; unmatched junction nucleotides: 8. CDR3 sequence reads: CASSYLGQDGQTQYF. In DNA, the CDR3 is TGTGCCAGCAGTTACCTGGGACAGGACGGACAGACCCAGTACTTC.

The chain has TRBV10-3 and TRBJ2-7; TRBD2 agrees at 14 bases. Germline assignment: CDR1 ENHRY and CDR2 SYGVKD. CDR3 length: 14 amino acids. J lost 2 bases, V lost 10 bases, and 4 bases had no gene match. CDR3 residues: CATRLAGGTYEQYF. The CDR3 DNA sequence: TGTGCCACGAGACTAGCGGGAGGGACCTACGAGCAGTACTTC.

The chain carries TRBV7-2 and TRBJ2-1; D call uncertain. The CDR3 sequence is 16 residues long. Germline V gives CDR1 SGHTA, CDR2 FQGNSA. Trimming removed 1 base from V and 0 bases from J, with 10 bases in between. CDR3 DNA: TGTGCCAGCAGCTTAGGGCGGACCAACTCCTACAATGAGCAGTTCTTC. This sequence encodes CASSLGRTNSYNEQFF. The variable domain in full, with the rest retrieved from reference TRBV7-2 and TRBJ2-1, is GAGVSQSPSNKVTEKGKDVELRCDPISGHTALYWYRQSLGQGLEFLIYFQGNSAPDKSGLPSDRFSAERTGGSVSTLTIQRTQQEDSAVYLCASSLGRTNSYNEQFFGPGTRLTVL.

The chain uses TRBV7-2 and TRBJ1-5; perhaps TRBD1 as D (6 bases). Trimming removed 2 bases at V and 7 bases at J, with 15 bases between. CDR3 size: 15 residues. From germline, CDR1 is SGHTA and CDR2 FQGNSA. The CDR3 DNA is TGTGCCAGCAGCTTATTGGAGGGGCAGGGGCAGCCCCAGCATTTT. Translation: CASSLLEGQGQPQHF.

The chain is built from TRBV5-5 and TRBJ1-1, with D unresolved. This CDR3 spans 12 amino acids. The germline gives CDR1 SGHKS, CDR2 YYEKEE (reference sequence). Between the trimmed V and J ends, which lost 0 bases and 8 bases, there was a span of 8 bases. The CDR3 loop reads CASSLEFSEAFF. Here the CDR3 DNA reads TGTGCCAGCAGCTTGGAATTTTCAGAAGCTTTCTTT.

The chain has TRBV7-9 and TRBJ2-7, with TRBD2 matching over 8 bases. The CDR3 has 16 amino acids. Per the germline V gene, CDR1 is SEHNR and CDR2 is FQNEAQ (reference sequence). The junction had 13 bases not matched to a gene; V was cut back by 5 bases and J by 4 bases. This CDR3 is CASSPLGGRKGYEQYF. CDR3 DNA: TGTGCCAGCAGCCCCTTGGGCGGGAGGAAAGGTTACGAGCAGTACTTC.

This chain uses TRBV6-6 with TRBJ2-1, with 7 nucleotides matching TRBD2. The germline gives CDR1 MNHNY, CDR2 SVGAGI (reference sequence). V gave up 11 bases and J gave up 6 bases; unmatched junction bases: 7. This CDR3 is 12 amino acids long. CDR3 bases: TGTGCCCAAGGGGAGGGTCGCAATGAGCAGTTCTTC. Residues: CAQGEGRNEQFF.

V gene TRBV27 combines with J gene TRBJ2-6; perhaps D is TRBD1 or TRBD2 (5 bases each). CDR3 length: 17 residues. Germline CDR1 and CDR2: MNHEY and SMNVEV (reference sequence). Between the trimmed V and J ends, which lost 4 bases and 2 bases, there was a span of 15 bases. CDR3 in DNA: TGTGCCAGCAGTTCACGGAATAGAGGGGCTGGGGCCAACGTCCTGACTTTC. This gives the protein CASSSRNRGAGANVLTF.

The chain carries TRBV5-8 and TRBJ2-5, with 11 bases matching TRBD2. Near its end, the DNA agrees better with TRBJ2-7, so the J call may be wrong. The V gene's germline CDR1 is SGHTS and CDR2 YDEGEE. This CDR3 comprises 18 residues. The CDR3, as DNA: TGTGCCAGCACACTACGGGGACTAGCGGTCGGTGGGCCCTACGAGCAGTACTTC. This sequence encodes CASTLRGLAVGGPYEQYF.

This clone was seen once. The genes are TRBV5-6 and TRBJ2-7; 8 nucleotides align to TRBD1. This CDR3 has 15 amino acids. CDR1 and CDR2 (germline): SGHDT, YYEEEE. With 4 bases clipped from V and 6 bases from J, the junction kept 12 bases outside the gene matches. CDR3: CASSPAGTGPLEQYF. CDR3 sequence (DNA): TGTGCCAGCAGCCCGGCCGGGACAGGTCCTCTCGAGCAGTACTTC.